This T cell receptor (beta chain) was documented in a study of graft-versus-host responses after intestinal transplantation. Turning to the study itself: Among the recipients, transplants were multivisceral, liver-intestinal, or isolated intestinal. Study results and caveats: GvH clones were found in recipient marrow; some appeared first in ileum or blood. HvG clone declines early post-transplant were associated with peak circulating GvH levels. Individuals carrying graft-donor T cell macrochimerism showed high graft-versus-host to host-versus-graft clonal ratios in allografts.

On this clone: As yet, its antigen is unknown.

Data came from immunoSEQ multiplex PCR; TCRdb stores just in-frame clones and leaves some out. The repertoire holds some 81,000 clones, with roughly 91% as singletons. The V and J ends lost 6 bases and 1 base, in that order; junction bases with no gene match: 2. Per the germline V gene, CDR1 is KGHSH and CDR2 is LQKENI. The CDR3 sequence is 15 residues long. The V call is TRBV18, the J call TRBJ2-3, with TRBD2 identical over 12 bases. This clonotype was sampled from a human donor who received an intestinal transplant. The material sequenced was unstimulated CD4+ T cells sorted from spleen or lymph node cells, taken before intestinal transplant. As DNA, the CDR3 is TGTGCCAGCTCGCGACTAGCGGGAGGCACAGATACGCAGTATTTT. Translation: CASSRLAGGTDTQYF. The variable domain in full, with the rest retrieved from reference TRBV18 and TRBJ2-3, is NAGVMQNPRHLVRRRGQEARLRCSPMKGHSHVYWYRQLPEEGLKFMVYLQKENIIDESGMPKERFSAEFPKEGPSILRIQQVVRGDSAAYFCASSRLAGGTDTQYFGPGTRLTVL.